One TCR beta chain is described in this entry. Antigen unknown. This entry belongs to a study of cytomegalovirus exposure and HLA in healthy donors. Study as a whole: Among the 300 to 500 genotyped donors, around 81% were placed in the Caucasian-associated ancestry cluster. Overall study results and limits: There were around 160 TCR beta chains listed as cytomegalovirus-associated. In a later analysis, at a false discovery rate of 0.05, 15,000 to 20,000 TCR beta sequences were associated with HLA alleles.

This PCR relied on a set of 60 Vbeta primers and 13 Jbeta primers. Repertoires were generated with immunoSEQ multiplex PCR, while TCRdb's copy carries only in-frame clones and drops some. This table holds around 150,000 clones, about four fifths found once. The sequencing sample was made of PBMCs. The clonotype was recovered from a man aged 25-45 years in good health.

The CDR3 here is CASLVAGANVLTF. As DNA, the CDR3 is TGTGCCAGCCTGGTAGCCGGGGCCAACGTCCTGACTTTC. J is TRBJ2-6 and V is TRBV6-6, with D unclear. The germline V and J ends were trimmed by 8 bases and 4 bases, with 9 bases remaining between them. Germline V CDR1 and CDR2: MNHNY, SVGAGI (reference sequence). The CDR3 has 13 residues.